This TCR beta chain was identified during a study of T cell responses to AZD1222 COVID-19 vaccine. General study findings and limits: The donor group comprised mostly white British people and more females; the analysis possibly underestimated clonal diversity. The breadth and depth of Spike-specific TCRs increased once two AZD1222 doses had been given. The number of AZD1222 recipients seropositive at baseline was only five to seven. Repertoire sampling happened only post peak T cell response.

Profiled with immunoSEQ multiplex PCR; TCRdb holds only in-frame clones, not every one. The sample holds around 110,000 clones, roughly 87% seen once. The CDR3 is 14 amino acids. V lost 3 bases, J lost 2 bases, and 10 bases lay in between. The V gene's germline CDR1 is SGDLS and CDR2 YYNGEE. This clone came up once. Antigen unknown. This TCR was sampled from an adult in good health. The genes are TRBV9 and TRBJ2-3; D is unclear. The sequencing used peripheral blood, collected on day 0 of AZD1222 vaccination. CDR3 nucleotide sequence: TGTGCCAGCAGCGGTGGGGATCTCACAGATACGCAGTATTTT. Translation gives CASSGGDLTDTQYF.